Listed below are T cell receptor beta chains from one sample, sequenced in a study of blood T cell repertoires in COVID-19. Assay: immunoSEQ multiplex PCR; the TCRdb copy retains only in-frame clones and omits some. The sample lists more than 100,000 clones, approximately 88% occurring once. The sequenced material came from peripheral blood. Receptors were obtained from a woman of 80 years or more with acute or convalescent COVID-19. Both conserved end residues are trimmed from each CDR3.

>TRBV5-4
ASSLQGGETQY
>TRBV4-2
ASSQEVTSGEGQY
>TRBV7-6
ASSFRGGSNTGELF
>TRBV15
ATSRDRGHYEQY
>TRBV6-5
ASSYNYRGKGTEAF
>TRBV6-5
ASRTGFDEQY
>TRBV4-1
ASSQALGQGSSYGYT
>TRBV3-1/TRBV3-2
ASSQVRDFTDTQY
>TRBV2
ANIAGGPNEQF
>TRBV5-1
ASTEGGYGYT
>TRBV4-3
ASSPWTGYEQY
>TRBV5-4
ASSADRTMNTEAF
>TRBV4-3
ASSPAGFGSTNEKLF
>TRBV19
ASSVTGTSNNEQF
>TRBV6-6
ASGRGETQY
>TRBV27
ASSLVPGAQGPGTQY
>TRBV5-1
ASSLYRQVGSPLH
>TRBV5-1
ASSFTGTPSYNEQF
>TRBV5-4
ASSLDRGTDTQY
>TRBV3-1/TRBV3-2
ASSQASQETQY
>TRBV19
ATQSRQGDTEAF
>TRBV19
ASSPRVTGTGDSYNEQF
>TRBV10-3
AISEGSGGNNEQF
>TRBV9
ASSESGWPTAGAF
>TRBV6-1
ASSESPSGSGVQETQY
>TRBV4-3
ASSQELADSYEQY
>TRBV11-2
ASSSRREGYNEQF
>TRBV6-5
ASSRTSVEQY
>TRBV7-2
ASSQRAGQSDTQY
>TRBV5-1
ASSLVRGASDEQF
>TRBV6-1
ASSENRGRDSPLH